Below are 3 T cell receptor beta chains sequenced from a single sample in a study of blood T cell repertoires in COVID-19. Only in-frame clones appear in the TCRdb table, and some are missing; sequencing was by immunoSEQ multiplex PCR. This table has a few hundred thousand clones, about 88% appearing once. Input material: PBMCs or T cells enriched from blood (not recorded which). The receptors here all came from a woman between 40 and 50 years old who had recovered from COVID-19.

This clone was counted once. The chain has TRBV14 and TRBJ2-7; D uncertain. The CDR3 contains 12 residues. Germline CDR1 and CDR2: SGHDN and FVKESK. V was pared by 4 bases and J by 0 bases, with 4 bases between. The CDR3 coding sequence is TGTGCCAGCAGCCTGAGCTCCTACGAGCAGTACTTC. Translated, it gives CASSLSSYEQYF.

The rearrangement uses TRBV14 and TRBJ2-7; D possibly corresponds to TRBD1 (6 bases). Trimming took off 5 bases at V and 2 bases at J, with 16 bases between the two ends. The germline V gene encodes CDR1 SGHDN and CDR2 FVKESK. The CDR3 length is 15 residues. CDR3 DNA: TGTGCCAGCAGCGCACACAGGGTGGGTGCCTACGAGCAGTACTTC. It specifies CASSAHRVGAYEQYF.

The chain links TRBV7-8 to TRBJ1-1; possibly TRBD1 for D (6 bases). CDR1 and CDR2 (germline): SGHVS, FQNEAQ. The CDR3 has 13 amino acids. The V and J ends lost 4 bases and 4 bases respectively, with 10 bases between them. CDR3 sequence: CASSSNRVTEAFF. The CDR3 DNA follows: TGTGCCAGCAGCTCCAACAGGGTCACTGAAGCTTTCTTT.